This entry lists 17 T cell receptor beta chains sequenced from one sample in a study of cytomegalovirus exposure and HLA in healthy donors. The primer mix had 60 Vbeta and 13 Jbeta primers. Clones were read by immunoSEQ multiplex PCR, and TCRdb kept only the in-frame ones, dropping some. Here the sample spans around 100,000 clones, roughly 85% being singletons. Sequencing was performed on PBMCs. The receptors derive from a woman aged 40 to 50 in good health and CMV-seronegative.

This clone was detected a few times. The chain links TRBV5-6 to TRBJ1-1; 10 bases agree with TRBD1. Germline CDR1 SGHDT, CDR2 YYEEEE. V shed 0 bases and J 1 base; nucleotides not matched to a gene: 12. The CDR3 loop spans 19 amino acids. CDR3 protein: CASSLVPGQGFIRNTEAFF. The CDR3 nucleotides read TGTGCCAGCAGCTTGGTGCCGGGACAGGGGTTTATTAGGAACACTGAAGCTTTCTTT.

This chain joins TRBV28 and TRBJ2-3, with TRBD2 matching 8 bases. The CDR3 length is 17 residues. J was trimmed by 1 base and V by 5 bases; bases with no gene match: 11. Germline assignment: CDR1 MDHEN and CDR2 SYDVKM. In DNA form, the CDR3 reads TGTGCCAGCAGTATATCTCTAGGGCGGGAGGGCACAGATACGCAGTATTTT. Its protein is CASSISLGREGTDTQYF.

The chain links TRBV9 to TRBJ2-1; tentative D call: TRBD1 (6 bases). V was shortened by 4 bases and J by 7 bases, with 21 bases between the two germline ends. Germline V gene data show CDR1 as SGDLS and CDR2 as YYNGEE. The CDR3 length is 16 residues. Here the CDR3 DNA reads TGTGCCAGCAGCTCTGCAGGGGAGTGGGGGAGAAATGAGCAGTTCTTC. Protein sequence: CASSSAGEWGRNEQFF.

In this sample, this clone turned up a few times. The chain links TRBV4-3 to TRBJ2-3, with 9 positions matching TRBD1. The CDR3 sequence is 14 residues long. Unmatched junction bases numbered 3, after V lost 2 bases and J lost 6 bases. Per germline, CDR1 LGHNA and CDR2 YSLEER. The CDR3 nucleotides are TGCGCCAGCAGCCAAACGACAGGGGGGGATACGCAGTATTTT. Translated, it gives CASSQTTGGDTQYF.

This chain joins TRBV2 and TRBJ2-5, with a tentative D call TRBD1 (5 bases). Germline-derived CDR1 and CDR2 are SNHLY and FYNNEI. The CDR3 is 13 residues long. Trimming pared 5 bases from V and 1 base from J, leaving 8 bases between. DNA of the CDR3: TGTGCCAGCAGTTATGACAGCCAAGAGACCCAGTACTTC. Protein product: CASSYDSQETQYF.

This chain connects TRBV9 to TRBJ2-1, with D possibly being TRBD2 (6 bases). The germline gives CDR1 SGDLS, CDR2 YYNGEE. This CDR3 comprises 12 residues. V lost 4 bases and J 8 bases, leaving 10 bases between the germline ends. The chain's CDR3 is CASSPGGYEQFF. The CDR3 DNA is TGTGCCAGCAGCCCAGGAGGGTATGAGCAGTTCTTC.

The chain couples TRBV20-1 to TRBJ2-3, with D unresolved. CDR1 and CDR2 from the germline V gene are DFQATT and SNEGSKA (reference sequence). V lost 6 bases, J lost 6 bases, and 7 bases lay in between. The CDR3 extends over 10 amino acids. The chain's CDR3 is CSAARDTQYF. The CDR3 DNA follows: TGCAGTGCCGCCAGGGATACGCAGTATTTT.

V and J are TRBV29-1 and TRBJ2-1; weak D call: TRBD2 (5 bases). Trimming took off 5 bases at V and 8 bases at J, with 19 bases between the two ends. Germline V CDR1 and CDR2: SQVTM, ANQGSEA. CDR3 length: 14 amino acids. The chain's CDR3 is CSVHRVTTSDEQFF. DNA for the CDR3: TGCAGCGTTCATCGTGTGACTACTTCCGATGAGCAGTTCTTC.

This clone was recorded only once. The V call is TRBV7-9, the J call TRBJ2-5; no definite D call. This CDR3 has 15 residues. CDR1 is SEHNR and CDR2 is FQNEAQ in the germline V gene (reference sequence). V shed 4 bases and J shed 5 bases, with 17 bases lying between them. CDR3 DNA sequence: TGTGCCAGCAGCTGGCTTGGGCCTTCAAGGGAGACCCAGTACTTC. Translated, it gives CASSWLGPSRETQYF.

CDR3 in DNA: TGCGCCAGCAGTGGACAGGGACGATACAATGAGCAGTTCTTC. It is translated as CASSGQGRYNEQFF. This chain connects TRBV5-1 to TRBJ2-1; 8 bases are shared with TRBD1. Germline trimming cut 5 bases from V and 4 bases from J; bases unmatched to any gene: 5. This CDR3 comprises 14 residues. Germline CDR1 reads SGHRS; CDR2 reads YFSETQ.

V and J are TRBV2 and TRBJ1-2, with D maybe TRBD1 (5 bases). Germline CDR1 SNHLY, CDR2 FYNNEI. The CDR3 spans 13 residues. With 5 bases removed from V and 3 bases from J, the gap between germline ends came to 10 bases. Here the CDR3 DNA reads TGTGCCAGCAGTCCACAGGACGACTATGGCTACACCTTC. Protein product: CASSPQDDYGYTF. The full variable domain, with the rest looked up from reference TRBV2 and TRBJ1-2, is EPEVTQTPSHQVTQMGQEVILRCVPISNHLYFYWYRQILGQKVEFLVSFYNNEISEKSEIFDDQFSVERPDGSNFTLKIRSTKLEDSAMYFCASSPQDDYGYTFGSGTRLTVV.

This clone has more than one count but fewer than ten. The J gene is TRBJ1-4, the V gene TRBV7-2; the match to TRBD1 covers 8 bases. The germline gives CDR1 SGHTA, CDR2 FQGNSA. This CDR3 has 15 amino acids. After removal of 5 bases from V and 4 bases from J, the junction contained 6 bases not matched to a gene. The DNA for the CDR3 is TGTGCCAGCAGCCAGACAGGGGTTGGTAATGAAAAACTGTTTTTT. It specifies CASSQTGVGNEKLFF.

J is TRBJ2-1 and V is TRBV27; 7 bases are a match to TRBD2. The CDR3 consists of 15 residues. Germline CDR1 is MNHEY and CDR2 is SMNVEV (reference sequence). The V gene end was trimmed by 3 bases and the J gene end by 7 bases; junction bases not matched to a gene: 9. The CDR3 region has the DNA TGTGCCAGCAGTTTCCAGACGGGAGGACCTAATGAGCAGTTCTTC. The encoded protein is CASSFQTGGPNEQFF.

This clone was detected a few times. This chain connects TRBV7-2 to TRBJ2-5; TRBD2 aligns across 9 bases. The CDR3 sequence is 16 residues long. J was trimmed by 3 bases and V by 7 bases; bases with no gene match: 12. CDR1 and CDR2 from the germline V gene are SGHTA and FQGNSA. For the CDR3, the DNA is TGTGCCAGCAAGACTTCTAGCGGGGCAGCTAAAGAGACCCAGTACTTC. This encodes CASKTSSGAAKETQYF.

J is TRBJ2-7 and V is TRBV5-1, with 9 bases identical to TRBD2. V shed 0 bases and J 6 bases; nucleotides not matched to a gene: 10. This CDR3 spans 16 amino acids. Germline lookup yields CDR1 SGHRS and CDR2 YFSETQ. The CDR3 nucleotides read TGCGCCAGCAGCTTGGACGCTAGCGGGGCCATGGGCGAGCAGTACTTC. This gives the protein CASSLDASGAMGEQYF.

V gene TRBV10-3 combines with J gene TRBJ2-3; D gene uncertain. The CDR3 is 16 amino acids. V shed 5 bases and J shed 2 bases, with 17 bases lying between them. Germline V gene data show CDR1 as ENHRY and CDR2 as SYGVKD. CDR3 DNA sequence: TGTGCCATCAGTCTAGAGGATGTCCTTTTCACAGATACGCAGTATTTT. Translating it yields CAISLEDVLFTDTQYF.

V usage is TRBV29-1 and J usage is TRBJ1-1; 8 nucleotides line up with TRBD1. V lost 0 bases, J lost 0 bases, and 3 bases stayed unmatched. The CDR3 runs to 15 residues. Germline V gene sequence: CDR1 SQVTM, CDR2 ANQGSEA. DNA of the CDR3: TGCAGCGTTGAAGATGGACAGGGCTTGAACACTGAAGCTTTCTTT. Residues: CSVEDGQGLNTEAFF.